Presented here are 19 T cell receptor beta chains from one specimen sequenced in a study of T cell responses to AZD1222 COVID-19 vaccine (dated by TCRdb to about 2021). The library was obtained by the immunoSEQ multiplex PCR assay. This immuneACCESS table, as held by TCRdb, lists in-frame sequences with V and J called but not all clones. Of the missing ones, under half trace to an unresolved V gene in checked studies; the others have no known cause. Recorded for this sample are some 190,000 clones; roughly nine tenths of them occurred a single time. The biggest ten clones account for 1.5% to 2% of the sample. Taken with the paper, the label for time point translates to: about 28 days (+/-7) after the second vaccine dose. Specimen: peripheral blood, collected 28 days after the second AZD1222 dose. The receptors were sampled from an adult who received the AZD1222 COVID-19 vaccine.

This chain joins TRBV5-1 and TRBJ2-3; D may be TRBD1 (6 bases). The V end was cut by 4 bases, the J end by 0 bases, with 12 bases between. The germline CDR1 and CDR2 sequences are SGHRS and YFSETQ. The CDR3 totals 15 residues. This CDR3 reads CASSRDILSTDTQYF. The CDR3, as DNA: TGCGCCAGCAGCAGGGACATCCTGAGCACAGATACGCAGTATTTT.

The rearrangement joins TRBV9 to TRBJ2-2, with D maybe TRBD2 (6 bases). This CDR3 region has 15 residues. The V gene's germline CDR1 is SGDLS and CDR2 YYNGEE. Trimming pared 3 bases from V and 1 base from J, leaving 10 bases between. CDR3 nucleotides: TGTGCCAGCAGCGCCCGTAGCGGGAACACCGGGGAGCTGTTTTTT. Its protein is CASSARSGNTGELFF. The full variable domain, with the rest looked up from reference TRBV9 and TRBJ2-2, is DSGVTQTPKHLITATGQRVTLRCSPRSGDLSVYWYQQSLDQGLQFLIQYYNGEERAKGNILERFSAQQFPDLHSELNLSSLELGDSALYFCASSARSGNTGELFFGEGSRLTVL.

The V and J genes are TRBV19 and TRBJ1-2, with D unresolved. Germline V gene sequence: CDR1 LNHDA, CDR2 SQIVND (reference sequence). The V end lost 3 bases, the J end lost 8 bases, and 19 bases lay between the germline ends. This CDR3 contains 15 residues. CDR3 in amino acids: CASSIFSVLGGGYTF. CDR3 bases: TGTGCCAGTAGTATTTTCTCGGTCCTGGGTGGAGGCTACACCTTC.

This clone occurred once. The chain recombines TRBV27 with TRBJ1-5, with unresolved D. The CDR3 has 13 residues. V dropped 10 bases and J dropped 1 base, with 11 bases sitting between them. Germline assignment: CDR1 MNHEY and CDR2 SMNVEV (reference sequence). The CDR3 reads CATAAGSNQPQHF. In DNA form, the CDR3 reads TGTGCCACTGCGGCCGGAAGCAATCAGCCCCAGCATTTT.

The chain employs TRBV7-9 and TRBJ1-3; D is unresolved. CDR1 and CDR2 (germline): SEHNR, FQNEAQ (reference sequence). V was clipped by 5 bases and J by 1 base, with 9 bases between them. The CDR3 loop spans 14 amino acids. Here the CDR3 reads CASSHLESGNTIYF. The CDR3 nucleotides are TGTGCCAGCAGCCATTTGGAATCTGGAAACACCATATATTTT.

This chain links TRBV6-4 with TRBJ1-2; TRBD1 might be the D (5 bases). Germline CDR1 MRHNA, CDR2 SNTAGT. V was shortened by 4 bases and J by 3 bases, with 30 bases between the two germline ends. This CDR3 region has 20 residues. CDR3 protein: CASSAIRGMIDSPEDYGYTF. CDR3 DNA: TGTGCCAGCAGTGCCATTCGAGGAATGATCGACAGTCCCGAAGACTATGGCTACACCTTC.

The gene calls are TRBV7-9 and TRBJ1-3; D remains unclear. V was clipped by 1 base and J by 6 bases, with 7 bases between them. Germline CDR1 is SEHNR and CDR2 is FQNEAQ (reference sequence). This CDR3 has 13 residues. The CDR3 spells CASSLGRINTIYF. The CDR3 DNA reads as TGTGCCAGCAGCTTAGGACGGATAAACACCATATATTTT. Together with reference TRBV7-9 and TRBJ1-3, the CDR3 gives the full variable domain: DTGVSQNPRHKITKRGQNVTFRCDPISEHNRLYWYRQTLGQGPEFLTYFQNEAQLEKSRLLSDRFSAERPKGSFSTLEIQRTEQGDSAMYLCASSLGRINTIYFGEGSWLTVV.

J is TRBJ2-3 and V is TRBV5-4; D remains ambiguous. CDR1 is SGHNT, CDR2 YYREEE, per germline (reference sequence). CDR3 size: 15 residues. Trimming shortened V by 4 bases and J by 5 bases, and 17 bases separated the two germline ends. In nucleotides, the CDR3 is TGTGCCAGCAGCGCCCGAGTGAGCTACGGAGATACGCAGTATTTT. Amino acid sequence: CASSARVSYGDTQYF.

The chain carries TRBV11-2 and TRBJ2-5; D may match TRBD1 or TRBD2 (5 bases each). The CDR3 is made up of 15 amino acids. Trimming took 2 bases from V and 9 from J, leaving 19 bases between them. Per the germline V gene, CDR1 is SGHAT and CDR2 is FQNNGV. The CDR3 reads CASSLFWQGPGAQYF. The CDR3 DNA sequence: TGTGCCAGCAGCTTATTCTGGCAGGGACCTGGGGCCCAGTACTTC.

The chain has TRBV21-1 and TRBJ2-5; the D call of TRBD1 is as the table states it, not checked on the DNA. TRBV21-1 is marked as a pseudogene. CDR3 length equals 15 residues. CDR3 sequence (DNA): TGTGCCAGCAGCAACAAAGCAGGGGGTCACGAGACCCAGTACTTC. It encodes CASSNKAGGHETQYF.

The chain carries TRBV30 and TRBJ1-2; D is unclear. Trimming took 3 bases from V and 6 from J, leaving 11 bases between them. The CDR3 contains 12 residues. CDR1 is GTSNPN, CDR2 SVGIG, per germline (reference sequence). The CDR3 region is CAWSRQSNGYTF. The CDR3 nucleotides are TGTGCCTGGAGCCGGCAGTCGAATGGCTACACCTTC.

V gene TRBV6-1 combines with J gene TRBJ2-1, with 8 bases identical to TRBD1. The germline CDR1 and CDR2 sequences are MNHNS and SASEGT. The CDR3 is made up of 18 amino acids. V gave up 2 bases and J gave up 4 bases; unmatched junction bases: 13. DNA of the CDR3: TGTGCCAGCAGTGAAAAGGGCATCCGGAGACAGGGGTACAATGAGCAGTTCTTC. Translating it yields CASSEKGIRRQGYNEQFF.

The genes are TRBV27 and TRBJ2-7; D is possibly TRBD2 (5 bases). Germline V gene lookup returns CDR1 MNHEY and CDR2 SMNVEV (reference sequence). The CDR3 consists of 13 residues. V lost 8 bases, J lost 3 bases, and 14 bases lay in between. CDR3 loop: CASGSGSYYEQYF. The CDR3 nucleotides are TGTGCCAGCGGGAGCGGATCCTACTACGAGCAGTACTTC.

The rearrangement joins TRBV15 to TRBJ1-3, with a possible D match to TRBD1 (6 bases). CDR1 and CDR2 (germline): LNHNV, YYDKDF (reference sequence). Trimming took 3 bases from V and 3 from J, leaving 9 bases between them. CDR3 length: 14 amino acids. The CDR3 bases are TGTGCCACCAGCAGGGGGGGGCTTGGAAACACCATATATTTT. Protein product: CATSRGGLGNTIYF.

The V gene is TRBV30, the J gene TRBJ1-5, with D perhaps TRBD1 (6 bases). Looked up from germline, CDR1 is GTSNPN and CDR2 is SVGIG (reference sequence). The CDR3 runs to 15 residues. The V gene lost 0 bases and the J gene lost 7 bases, with 16 bases spanning the gap. CDR3 DNA sequence: TGTGCCTGGAGTGTACCAGGGGCCGCTGGACAGCCCCAGCATTTT. This encodes CAWSVPGAAGQPQHF.

This rearrangement joins TRBV4-1 to TRBJ2-3; D is ambiguous. Trimming took off 0 bases at V and 1 base at J, with 8 bases between the two ends. The CDR3 consists of 15 residues. CDR1 MGHRA and CDR2 YSYEKL come from the germline V gene. The CDR3 reads CASSQDHPGTDTQYF. The DNA of the CDR3 is TGCGCCAGCAGCCAAGATCACCCCGGCACAGATACGCAGTATTTT.

The rearrangement joins TRBV12-3 or TRBV12-4 to TRBJ1-4; D gene ambiguous. This CDR3 has 13 residues. Trimming took 7 bases from V and 5 from J, leaving 11 bases between them. CDR3 in DNA: TGTGCCAGCACTAAAAGAGGGAATGAAAAACTGTTTTTT. Its protein is CASTKRGNEKLFF.

The gene calls are TRBV19 and TRBJ1-6, with D hard to call. Deletions cut 0 bases from V and 7 bases from J, with 4 bases between. Germline values: CDR1 LNHDA, CDR2 SQIVND (reference sequence). The CDR3 length is 13 residues. The CDR3 region is CASSIELNSPLHF. The CDR3, as DNA: TGTGCCAGTAGTATAGAGTTGAATTCACCCCTCCACTTT.

The gene calls are TRBV5-5 and TRBJ2-7; 12 nucleotides line up with TRBD2. Germline lookup yields CDR1 SGHKS and CDR2 YYEKEE (reference sequence). V lost 4 bases, J lost 2 bases, and 1 base stayed unmatched. CDR3 size: 14 residues. CDR3 in DNA: TGTGCCAGCAGCAGACTAGCGGGAGCCTACGAGCAGTACTTC. It yields the protein CASSRLAGAYEQYF.